This note documents a single T cell receptor (beta chain) sequence. Its antigen is undetermined. CDR3 length equals 18 residues. CDR1 and CDR2 from the germline V gene are ENHRY and SYGVKD. Trimming left V 3 bases short and J 7 bases short, with 25 bases between. Sequencing relied on immunoSEQ assay v3.0, run at survey level. Method: immunoSEQ multiplex PCR; TCRdb's copy keeps in-frame clones and lacks some. The sample has 30,000 to 40,000 clones, about 70% seen once. This specimen belongs to a study of long-term antiretroviral therapy in people with HIV. Study-wide findings and caveats: Blood was collected between about 2003 and 2018, possibly under older ART regimens.

The sequence came from a man in his fifties with HIV. This chain uses TRBV10-3 with TRBJ2-1, with D possibly matching TRBD1 (10 bases). The sequenced sample was unsorted PBMCs, obtained 3 years after starting antiretroviral therapy. CDR3 in DNA: TGTGCCATCAGTGAATGGGGACAGGGGATAGCGGGGGAAAATGAGCAGTTCTTC. Encoded protein: CAISEWGQGIAGENEQFF.